These T cell receptor beta chains were read from a single sample in a study of beta chain features in type 1 diabetes. The protocol was immunoSEQ multiplex PCR, while the TCRdb copy is restricted to in-frame clones and leaves out a portion. Here the sample spans about 900,000 clones, about a sixth being singletons. The sequenced material came from naive CD4+ T cells from blood. These receptors were collected from a woman between 18 and 29 years old in good health. Each CDR3 is given with its conserved first and last residue. A D gene is named only where the DNA matches it firmly. Clone size is stated in some rows and not others, as once, few, many or a class when expanded.

D gene: .
V gene: TRBV5-1
J gene: TRBJ2-5
clone size: .
CDR3 DNA: TGCGCCAGCAGCGCCAGCCGCGGGGCCGAAGAGACCCAGTACTTC
CDR3 protein: CASSASRGAEETQYF

D gene: .
V gene: TRBV4-2
J gene: TRBJ2-1
clone size: few
CDR3 DNA: TGTGCCAGCAGCGTAAGTCCGGTCATAAGGGTTAGGGGCAATGAGCAGTTCTTC
CDR3 protein: CASSVSPVIRVRGNEQFF

D gene: .
V gene: TRBV7-2
J gene: TRBJ2-2
clone size: few
CDR3 DNA: TGTGCCAGCACCCTAAGGGGGAACACCGGGGAGCTGTTTTTT
CDR3 protein: CASTLRGNTGELFF

D gene: TRBD1
V gene: TRBV19
J gene: TRBJ1-4
clone size: .
CDR3 DNA: TGTGCCAGTAGTTCTGGGACAGCTAATGAAAAACTGTTTTTT
CDR3 protein: CASSSGTANEKLFF

D gene: .
V gene: TRBV7-9
J gene: TRBJ2-2
clone size: .
CDR3 DNA: TGTGCCAGCAGCTTAGGGCTGAGGCAAGGACCCGGGGAGCTGTTTTTT
CDR3 protein: CASSLGLRQGPGELFF

D gene: .
V gene: TRBV5-4
J gene: TRBJ2-2
clone size: .
CDR3 DNA: TGTGCCAGCAGCTTCAGCCAATTCACCGGGGAGCTGTTTTTT
CDR3 protein: CASSFSQFTGELFF

D gene: TRBD1
V gene: TRBV2
J gene: TRBJ2-7
clone size: .
CDR3 DNA: TGTGCCAGCAGTGAACGTCCGGGACAGGGAGGCTACGAGCAGTACTTC
CDR3 protein: CASSERPGQGGYEQYF

D gene: TRBD1
V gene: TRBV7-2
J gene: TRBJ2-7
clone size: .
CDR3 DNA: TGTGCCAGCAGCTTTGGACAGGGGCATGCCTACGAGCAGTACTTC
CDR3 protein: CASSFGQGHAYEQYF

D gene: .
V gene: TRBV11-2
J gene: TRBJ2-1
clone size: few
CDR3 DNA: TGTGCCAGCAGCTTAGAGGTGGGGAATGAGCAGTTCTTC
CDR3 protein: CASSLEVGNEQFF

D gene: .
V gene: TRBV5-6
J gene: TRBJ1-1
clone size: few
CDR3 DNA: TGTGCCAGCAGCTTGAATCCCACCAGGGCGAATGAAGCTTTCTTT
CDR3 protein: CASSLNPTRANEAFF

D gene: TRBD1
V gene: TRBV7-3
J gene: TRBJ2-1
clone size: few
CDR3 DNA: TGTGCCAGCAGCCGACTGGGACAGGGCCACAATGAGCAGTTCTTC
CDR3 protein: CASSRLGQGHNEQFF

D gene: .
V gene: TRBV18
J gene: TRBJ2-7
clone size: few
CDR3 DNA: TGTGCCAGCTCACCCGACCGACAGTACGCCTCCTACGAGCAGTACTTC
CDR3 protein: CASSPDRQYASYEQYF

D gene: .
V gene: TRBV28
J gene: TRBJ2-7
clone size: .
CDR3 DNA: TGTGCCAGCAACAAGATCGGGACGGTTACCTACGAGCAGTACTTC
CDR3 protein: CASNKIGTVTYEQYF

D gene: TRBD2
V gene: TRBV29-1
J gene: TRBJ2-3
clone size: .
CDR3 DNA: TGCAGCGTTGGACTAGCCTCAGATACGCAGTATTTT
CDR3 protein: CSVGLASDTQYF

D gene: .
V gene: TRBV10-3
J gene: TRBJ2-1
clone size: .
CDR3 DNA: TGTGCCATCAGTGATCGGGACGGATCCTACAATGAGCAGTTCTTC
CDR3 protein: CAISDRDGSYNEQFF

D gene: .
V gene: TRBV7-2
J gene: TRBJ2-4
clone size: .
CDR3 DNA: TGTGCCAGCAGCGCAAATCTAGCCAAAAACATTCAGTACTTC
CDR3 protein: CASSANLAKNIQYF

D gene: TRBD2
V gene: TRBV9
J gene: TRBJ2-1
clone size: few
CDR3 DNA: TGTGCCAGCAGCGGTTGGACTAGCGGACACAATGAGCAGTTCTTC
CDR3 protein: CASSGWTSGHNEQFF

D gene: .
V gene: TRBV11-3
J gene: TRBJ2-7
clone size: .
CDR3 DNA: TGTGCCAGCAGCTTAGGCCCGGTTCGCGAGCAGTACTTC
CDR3 protein: CASSLGPVREQYF

D gene: .
V gene: TRBV5-1
J gene: TRBJ2-3
clone size: few
CDR3 DNA: TGCGCCAGCAGCCCGACCCCGGGGACAGATACGCAGTATTTT
CDR3 protein: CASSPTPGTDTQYF

D gene: TRBD1
V gene: TRBV29-1
J gene: TRBJ2-4
clone size: .
CDR3 DNA: TGCAGCCTGAAGGGGGCGGGAAACATTCAGTACTTC
CDR3 protein: CSLKGAGNIQYF

D gene: TRBD1
V gene: TRBV7-2
J gene: TRBJ1-4
clone size: .
CDR3 DNA: TGTGCCAGCAGACAGACAGGGGCTAATGAAAAACTGTTTTTT
CDR3 protein: CASRQTGANEKLFF

D gene: TRBD1
V gene: TRBV28
J gene: TRBJ1-2
clone size: .
CDR3 DNA: TGTGCCAGCAGTTTAACCCCGACAGGGAGTGGCTACACCTTC
CDR3 protein: CASSLTPTGSGYTF

D gene: TRBD1
V gene: TRBV6-5
J gene: TRBJ1-2
clone size: few
CDR3 DNA: TGTGCCAGCAGTTACAGTGAGACAGGGGATAACTATGGCTACACCTTC
CDR3 protein: CASSYSETGDNYGYTF

D gene: .
V gene: TRBV7-3
J gene: TRBJ1-1
clone size: .
CDR3 DNA: TGTGCCAGCAGCTTCACAGGCCGCACTGAAGCTTTCTTT
CDR3 protein: CASSFTGRTEAFF

D gene: .
V gene: TRBV2
J gene: TRBJ1-3
clone size: few
CDR3 DNA: TGTGCCAGCAGACCCGGACGGGACTCTGGAAACACCATATATTTT
CDR3 protein: CASRPGRDSGNTIYF

D gene: .
V gene: TRBV7-6
J gene: TRBJ2-5
clone size: .
CDR3 DNA: TGTGCCAGCAGCTTAGTCCCCACGGGGAACCAAGAGACCCAGTACTTC
CDR3 protein: CASSLVPTGNQETQYF

D gene: .
V gene: TRBV2
J gene: TRBJ2-7
clone size: few
CDR3 DNA: TGTGCCAGCAGTAGGACAGCGAAGGCCTACGAGCAGTACTTC
CDR3 protein: CASSRTAKAYEQYF

D gene: .
V gene: TRBV7-6
J gene: TRBJ2-7
clone size: .
CDR3 DNA: TGTGCCAGCAGCCCCACCGGACAGACCTCCGGCGAGCAGTACTTC
CDR3 protein: CASSPTGQTSGEQYF

D gene: .
V gene: TRBV7-2
J gene: TRBJ2-1
clone size: few
CDR3 DNA: TGTGCCAGCAGCTTAGTTGCGAATGAGCAGTTCTTC
CDR3 protein: CASSLVANEQFF

D gene: TRBD1
V gene: TRBV7-2
J gene: TRBJ2-3
clone size: few
CDR3 DNA: TGTGCCAGCAGCTTAGGAGGACAGGCTAGCACAGATACGCAGTATTTT
CDR3 protein: CASSLGGQASTDTQYF

D gene: TRBD1
V gene: TRBV29-1
J gene: TRBJ2-5
clone size: few
CDR3 DNA: TGCAGCGGGGTCCCGGGACAGTTACAAGAGACCCAGTACTTC
CDR3 protein: CSGVPGQLQETQYF

D gene: .
V gene: TRBV18
J gene: TRBJ2-7
clone size: few
CDR3 DNA: TGTGCCAGCTCACGTACTGCGGCATACGAGCAGTACTTC
CDR3 protein: CASSRTAAYEQYF

D gene: .
V gene: TRBV4-1
J gene: TRBJ1-4
clone size: .
CDR3 DNA: TGCGCCAGCAGTCTATACATCGGACGATCGAATGAAAAACTGTTTTTT
CDR3 protein: CASSLYIGRSNEKLFF

D gene: .
V gene: TRBV6-1
J gene: TRBJ2-7
clone size: few
CDR3 DNA: TGTGCCAGCAGTGAAGACCGGGATACTGAGCAGTACTTC
CDR3 protein: CASSEDRDTEQYF

D gene: .
V gene: TRBV15
J gene: TRBJ2-7
clone size: few
CDR3 DNA: TGTGCCACCAGCAGAGATGCCGGGCGGGAGCAGTACTTC
CDR3 protein: CATSRDAGREQYF

D gene: .
V gene: TRBV19
J gene: TRBJ2-7
clone size: .
CDR3 DNA: TGTGCCAGTAGTATCCGCCGAACGCCGCTCTACGAGCAGTACTTC
CDR3 protein: CASSIRRTPLYEQYF

D gene: TRBD1
V gene: TRBV4-3
J gene: TRBJ2-3
clone size: .
CDR3 DNA: TGCGCCAGCAGCCAAGATTGGACAGGGAGAGATACGCAGTATTTT
CDR3 protein: CASSQDWTGRDTQYF

D gene: TRBD2
V gene: TRBV7-2
J gene: TRBJ2-1
clone size: few
CDR3 DNA: TGTGCCAGCAGCCTATACGGGAGGGTTGGTAATGAGCAGTTCTTC
CDR3 protein: CASSLYGRVGNEQFF

D gene: TRBD1
V gene: TRBV5-1
J gene: TRBJ2-5
clone size: few
CDR3 DNA: TGCGCCAGCAGCTTGGCAACAGGGGGATTAGAGACCCAGTACTTC
CDR3 protein: CASSLATGGLETQYF

D gene: TRBD1
V gene: TRBV29-1
J gene: TRBJ1-1
clone size: few
CDR3 DNA: TGCAGCGTCGCAACGACAGGGGTAATGAACACTGAAGCTTTCTTT
CDR3 protein: CSVATTGVMNTEAFF

D gene: .
V gene: TRBV9
J gene: TRBJ2-3
clone size: few
CDR3 DNA: TGTGCCAGCAGCCTAGGCGGAGATACGCAGTATTTT
CDR3 protein: CASSLGGDTQYF

D gene: TRBD1
V gene: TRBV19
J gene: TRBJ1-5
clone size: .
CDR3 DNA: TGTGCCAGTAGCCGGGGACAGGTCAGGGAGCCCCAGCATTTT
CDR3 protein: CASSRGQVREPQHF

D gene: .
V gene: TRBV20-1
J gene: TRBJ2-1
clone size: .
CDR3 DNA: TGCAGTGCTAGCCGGACTGCCGAGCAGTTCTTC
CDR3 protein: CSASRTAEQFF

D gene: .
V gene: TRBV7-7
J gene: TRBJ2-3
clone size: .
CDR3 DNA: TGTGCTAGCAGCTTCTCGGGATGGGATACGCAGTATTTT
CDR3 protein: CASSFSGWDTQYF

D gene: .
V gene: TRBV7-2
J gene: TRBJ2-3
clone size: .
CDR3 DNA: TGTGCCAGCAGCTCGCTCAATTCAGATACGCAGTATTTT
CDR3 protein: CASSSLNSDTQYF

D gene: .
V gene: TRBV14
J gene: TRBJ1-1
clone size: few
CDR3 DNA: TGTGCCAGCAGCCAGGTTATGAACACTGAAGCTTTCTTT
CDR3 protein: CASSQVMNTEAFF

D gene: TRBD2
V gene: TRBV28
J gene: TRBJ2-5
clone size: few
CDR3 DNA: TGTGCCAGCAGTCCTTCCTGGACTAGTACCCAAGAGACCCAGTACTTC
CDR3 protein: CASSPSWTSTQETQYF

D gene: TRBD2
V gene: TRBV9
J gene: TRBJ2-2
clone size: .
CDR3 DNA: TGTGCCAGCAGCGTAGTAGCTAGCGGGAACACCGGGGAGCTGTTTTTT
CDR3 protein: CASSVVASGNTGELFF

D gene: TRBD2
V gene: TRBV7-3
J gene: TRBJ2-7
clone size: few
CDR3 DNA: TGTGCCAGCAGCCCCTGGGGCCCAAGCGGGAGTTGCTACGAGCAGTACTTC
CDR3 protein: CASSPWGPSGSCYEQYF

D gene: .
V gene: TRBV7-2
J gene: TRBJ1-4
clone size: .
CDR3 DNA: TGTGCCAGCAGCTTAGGTCTGGGGGCGCCGGAAAAACTGTTTTTT
CDR3 protein: CASSLGLGAPEKLFF

D gene: .
V gene: TRBV28
J gene: TRBJ1-2
clone size: .
CDR3 DNA: TGTGCCAGCAGTTTAAGGCAGGGCGGTGGCTACACCTTC
CDR3 protein: CASSLRQGGGYTF

D gene: TRBD1
V gene: TRBV6-6
J gene: TRBJ2-7
clone size: .
CDR3 DNA: TGTGCCAGCAGTCCGGCCGGGACAGGGGTGTACGAGCAGTACTTC
CDR3 protein: CASSPAGTGVYEQYF

D gene: TRBD1
V gene: TRBV18
J gene: TRBJ2-2
clone size: .
CDR3 DNA: TGTGCCAGCTCACTCATCCGACAGGGCACCGGGGAGCTGTTTTTT
CDR3 protein: CASSLIRQGTGELFF

D gene: TRBD2
V gene: TRBV4-2
J gene: TRBJ2-1
clone size: .
CDR3 DNA: TGTGCCAGCAGCCAAGGTAGGCGGGAGAACACCTACAATGAGCAGTTCTTC
CDR3 protein: CASSQGRRENTYNEQFF

D gene: .
V gene: TRBV2
J gene: TRBJ2-3
clone size: .
CDR3 DNA: TGTGCCAGCAGTGTCTTACGACCCGGCACAGATACGCAGTATTTT
CDR3 protein: CASSVLRPGTDTQYF

D gene: .
V gene: TRBV7-2
J gene: TRBJ1-1
clone size: .
CDR3 DNA: TGTGCCAGCAGCTCCCTGCCACAGGGATGGACTGAAGCTTTCTTT
CDR3 protein: CASSSLPQGWTEAFF

D gene: TRBD2
V gene: TRBV18
J gene: TRBJ2-4
clone size: few
CDR3 DNA: TGTGCCAGCTCGCAGGGGCTAGCGGGGAACATTCAGTACTTC
CDR3 protein: CASSQGLAGNIQYF